These 32 T cell receptor beta chains share one sample of origin, sequenced in a study of cytomegalovirus exposure and HLA in healthy donors. Amplification used 60 Vbeta primers and 13 Jbeta primers. Assay: immunoSEQ multiplex PCR; the TCRdb copy retains only in-frame clones and omits some. The table lists some 90,000 clones, 80% to 85% of them singletons. The specimen sequenced was PBMCs. Receptor source: a man aged 40-55 years in good health and CMV-seronegative.

V usage is TRBV5-1 and J usage is TRBJ1-1, with D uncertain. Germline assignment: CDR1 SGHRS and CDR2 YFSETQ. The germline V and J ends were trimmed by 3 bases and 6 bases, with 12 bases remaining between them. This CDR3 contains 13 residues. CDR3 DNA sequence: TGCGCCAGCAGCTCACTGTCGGTCCCTGAAGCTTTCTTT. This encodes CASSSLSVPEAFF.

This CDR3 reads CASQRLPGNSPLHF. DNA of the CDR3: TGTGCCTCACAGCGCCTACCGGGGAATTCACCCCTCCACTTT. This rearrangement joins TRBV28 to TRBJ1-6; D gene ambiguous. This CDR3 contains 14 residues. The germline gives CDR1 MDHEN, CDR2 SYDVKM. V lost 11 bases and J 7 bases, leaving 18 bases between the germline ends.

The chain couples TRBV10-2 to TRBJ1-5, with D possibly matching TRBD1 (5 bases). Trimming took 3 bases from V and 4 from J, leaving 7 bases between them. Germline loops: CDR1 WSHSY, CDR2 SAAADI. The CDR3 covers 13 residues. CDR3 amino acids: CASSDRGNQPQHF. The CDR3 region has the DNA TGCGCCAGCAGTGATAGGGGAAATCAGCCCCAGCATTTT.

This clone has more than one count but fewer than ten. This chain connects TRBV29-1 to TRBJ2-7, with TRBD1 matching 11 bases. The CDR3 contains 15 residues. V trimming: 6 bases; J trimming: 2 bases; junction bases outside the gene matches: 9. Germline V lookup: CDR1 SQVTM, CDR2 ANQGSEA. CDR3 region: CSVATGTGGTYEQYF. In DNA form, the CDR3 reads TGCAGCGTCGCAACCGGGACAGGGGGGACCTACGAGCAGTACTTC.

The chain links TRBV19 to TRBJ1-5; 8 nucleotides line up with TRBD1. J gave up 7 bases and V 5 bases, and 7 bases lay outside the gene matches. The CDR3 spans 14 residues. Per the germline V gene, CDR1 is LNHDA and CDR2 is SQIVND (reference sequence). The CDR3 region is CASSPGQASQPQHF. DNA of the CDR3: TGTGCCAGTAGTCCGGGACAGGCATCACAGCCCCAGCATTTT.

V is TRBV19 and J is TRBJ1-5; 9 bases are shared with TRBD1. The CDR3 runs 13 residues. Unmatched junction bases numbered 5, after V lost 9 bases and J lost 5 bases. CDR1 is LNHDA, CDR2 SQIVND, per germline (reference sequence). The CDR3 nucleotides are TGTGCCAGCAAGGACAGGGGCCATCAGCCCCAGCATTTT. Translating gives CASKDRGHQPQHF. The variable domain in full, completed from reference TRBV19 and TRBJ1-5, reads DGGITQSPKYLFRKEGQNVTLSCEQNLNHDAMYWYRQDPGQGLRLIYYSQIVNDFQKGDIAEGYSVSREKKESFPLTVTSAQKNPTAFYLCASKDRGHQPQHFGDGTRLSIL.

V and J are TRBV7-2 and TRBJ2-5; weak D call: TRBD1 (5 bases). CDR1 is SGHTA and CDR2 is FQGNSA in the germline V gene. The length of the CDR3 is 12 residues. Between the trimmed V and J ends, which lost 8 bases and 5 bases, there was a span of 12 bases. In nucleotides, the CDR3 is TGTGCCAGCGCCCAGGGTTCCGAGACCCAGTACTTC. It encodes CASAQGSETQYF. Full variable domain (remainder filled in from reference TRBV7-2 and TRBJ2-5): GAGVSQSPSNKVTEKGKDVELRCDPISGHTALYWYRQSLGQGLEFLIYFQGNSAPDKSGLPSDRFSAERTGGSVSTLTIQRTQQEDSAVYLCASAQGSETQYFGPGTRLLVL.

The rearrangement uses TRBV7-2 and TRBJ2-1; 7 bases map to TRBD2. Germline V gives CDR1 SGHTA, CDR2 FQGNSA. J gave up 9 bases and V 1 base, and 9 bases lay outside the gene matches. The CDR3 contains 15 residues. CDR3 region: CASSLGGAGRGEQFF. CDR3 bases: TGTGCCAGCAGCTTAGGAGGAGCGGGGAGGGGTGAGCAGTTCTTC. Supplemented by reference TRBV7-2 and TRBJ2-1, the full variable domain reads GAGVSQSPSNKVTEKGKDVELRCDPISGHTALYWYRQSLGQGLEFLIYFQGNSAPDKSGLPSDRFSAERTGGSVSTLTIQRTQQEDSAVYLCASSLGGAGRGEQFFGPGTRLTVL.

This clone has a handful of counts. V is TRBV29-1 and J is TRBJ2-5; TRBD2 aligns across 10 bases. The CDR3 loop spans 13 amino acids. V lost 4 bases and J lost 5; bases outside the gene matches: 4. The germline V gene has CDR1 SQVTM and CDR2 ANQGSEA. CDR3 residues: CSVAPSGGETQYF. For the CDR3, the DNA is TGCAGCGTTGCTCCTAGCGGGGGTGAGACCCAGTACTTC.

This sequence joins TRBV2 and TRBJ2-4, with 7 bases matching TRBD2. CDR1 and CDR2 from the germline V gene are SNHLY and FYNNEI. This CDR3 is 16 amino acids long. The ends lost 6 bases at V and 1 base at J; junction bases unmatched: 9. CDR3 in amino acids: CASRGREMGAKNIQYF. CDR3 DNA sequence: TGTGCCAGCAGGGGGAGGGAGATGGGGGCCAAAAACATTCAGTACTTC.

The rearrangement joins TRBV2 to TRBJ1-4; tentatively, D is TRBD1 (5 bases). The CDR3 has 13 amino acids. V shed 8 bases and J shed 7 bases, with 14 bases lying between them. The V gene's germline CDR1 is SNHLY and CDR2 FYNNEI. CDR3 residues: CASRKAGIEKLFF. The CDR3 DNA reads TGTGCCAGCCGTAAGGCAGGGATTGAAAAACTGTTTTTT.

J is TRBJ1-1 and V is TRBV7-9, with a tentative D call TRBD1 (5 bases). CDR1 is SEHNR and CDR2 is FQNEAQ in the germline V gene (reference sequence). The CDR3 totals 13 residues. The V end lost 5 bases, the J end lost 3 bases, and 10 bases lay between the germline ends. The CDR3 protein is CASSRTGDTEAFF. CDR3 DNA sequence: TGTGCCAGCAGCCGCACGGGGGACACTGAAGCTTTCTTT.

The V call is TRBV27, the J call TRBJ1-2, with TRBD1 as a possible D gene (5 bases). Trimming removed 6 bases from V and 2 bases from J, with 16 bases in between. CDR3 length: 15 amino acids. Germline loops: CDR1 MNHEY, CDR2 SMNVEV (reference sequence). DNA for the CDR3: TGTGCCAGCAGCCGATCCCCCGGGGGGAACTATGGCTACACCTTC. Translating gives CASSRSPGGNYGYTF.

The V and J genes are TRBV27 and TRBJ2-7, with 9 bases aligning to TRBD1. The J segment lost 5 bases and the V segment lost 6 bases, leaving 11 bases of the junction unmatched. CDR1 and CDR2 from the germline V gene are MNHEY and SMNVEV (reference sequence). The CDR3 runs 15 residues. The CDR3 DNA sequence: TGTGCCAGCAGCCCCCGGGACAGGGTCTACCACGAGCAGTACTTC. The encoded protein is CASSPRDRVYHEQYF.

The V gene is TRBV19, the J gene TRBJ1-3, with TRBD1 matching over 7 bases. There are 14 residues in the CDR3. Trimming cost V 7 bases and J 1 base; bases outside gene matches: 4. Germline CDR1 is LNHDA and CDR2 is SQIVND (reference sequence). CDR3 amino acids: CASKTGFSGNTIYF. DNA for the CDR3: TGTGCCAGTAAGACAGGGTTTTCTGGAAACACCATATATTTT.

V is TRBV20-1 and J is TRBJ2-7; 8 nucleotides line up with TRBD1. Germline trimming cut 1 base from V and 13 bases from J; bases unmatched to any gene: 6. CDR3 length: 11 amino acids. Germline V gene lookup returns CDR1 DFQATT and CDR2 SNEGSKA (reference sequence). CDR3 DNA sequence: TGCAGTGCTAGAGTCCCCGGGACAGGTTACTTC. It encodes CSARVPGTGYF.

The chain is built from TRBV29-1 and TRBJ1-2; no definite D call. Trimming shortened V by 7 bases and J by 7 bases, and 13 bases separated the two germline ends. Germline CDR1 reads SQVTM; CDR2 reads ANQGSEA. The CDR3 has 11 residues. The CDR3 spells CSGGGGFGYTF. The DNA of the CDR3 is TGCAGCGGAGGCGGAGGGTTTGGCTACACCTTC.

This clone appeared a single time. V and J are TRBV29-1 and TRBJ2-2; TRBD1 matches 7 bases. The CDR3 extends over 13 amino acids. From germline, CDR1 is SQVTM and CDR2 ANQGSEA. V lost 5 bases and J lost 2; bases outside the gene matches: 2. The CDR3: CSVTGDNTGELFF. In DNA form, the CDR3 reads TGCAGCGTTACAGGGGATAACACCGGGGAGCTGTTTTTT.

The rearrangement joins TRBV7-6 to TRBJ1-1; 9 bases are shared with TRBD1. V trimming: 4 bases; J trimming: 5 bases; junction bases outside the gene matches: 5. Per germline, CDR1 SGHVS and CDR2 FNYEAQ. This CDR3 contains 14 residues. Here the CDR3 reads CASSSGQGYTEAFF. CDR3 nucleotide sequence: TGTGCCAGCAGCTCGGGACAGGGATATACTGAAGCTTTCTTT.

The chain uses TRBV6-5 and TRBJ1-1; D remains ambiguous. The CDR3 is made up of 12 amino acids. The germline V and J ends were trimmed by 5 bases and 2 bases, with 6 bases remaining between them. From germline, CDR1 is MNHEY and CDR2 SVGAGI. The CDR3 spells CASSQTNTEAFF. The CDR3 DNA sequence: TGTGCCAGCAGTCAAACAAACACTGAAGCTTTCTTT.

This clone was detected only once. The J gene is TRBJ2-1, the V gene TRBV5-6, with D possibly being TRBD2 (6 bases). The germline gives CDR1 SGHDT, CDR2 YYEEEE. The CDR3 is 15 amino acids. V lost 1 base to trimming and J lost 6 bases, with 14 bases between them. DNA of the CDR3: TGTGCCAGCAGCTTGTTTTTGCAGGGAGGCAATGAGCAGTTCTTC. This codes for CASSLFLQGGNEQFF.

The rearrangement uses TRBV9 and TRBJ1-1, with D uncertain. The length of the CDR3 is 13 residues. Germline V gene data show CDR1 as SGDLS and CDR2 as YYNGEE. The V and J ends lost 1 base and 8 bases respectively, with 12 bases between them. As DNA, the CDR3 is TGTGCCAGCAGCGTATTTGGAACAGAAGAAGCTTTCTTT. This sequence encodes CASSVFGTEEAFF.

The chain employs TRBV28 and TRBJ2-2; TRBD1 is a possible D gene (6 bases). The CDR3 is made up of 13 amino acids. Trimming shortened V by 6 bases and J by 7 bases, and 12 bases separated the two germline ends. Germline values: CDR1 MDHEN, CDR2 SYDVKM. This CDR3 reads CASRQQGDGELFF. The CDR3, as DNA: TGTGCCAGCAGACAACAGGGTGACGGGGAGCTGTTTTTT.

The rearrangement links TRBV18 to TRBJ2-1, with TRBD1 matching 10 bases. Germline-derived CDR1 and CDR2 are KGHSH and LQKENI. The V and J ends lost 3 bases and 5 bases, in that order; junction bases with no gene match: 4. The CDR3 totals 15 residues. The CDR3 DNA sequence: TGTGCCAGCTCACCCCGGGACAGGGGAGACAATGAGCAGTTCTTC. It is translated as CASSPRDRGDNEQFF.

The rearrangement joins TRBV19 to TRBJ2-7; TRBD1 matches 11 bases. Germline V gene data show CDR1 as LNHDA and CDR2 as SQIVND (reference sequence). The CDR3 loop spans 16 amino acids. Trimming removed 1 base from V and 4 bases from J; junction bases left unmatched: 6. CDR3 protein: CASSIAKGTGGYEQYF. CDR3 bases: TGTGCCAGTAGTATAGCTAAGGGGACAGGGGGATACGAGCAGTACTTC.

This chain uses TRBV10-1 with TRBJ2-5; D is uncertain. CDR3 length: 13 amino acids. The germline V and J ends were trimmed by 4 bases and 5 bases, with 11 bases remaining between them. The germline V gene has CDR1 WNHNN and CDR2 SYGVQD (reference sequence). CDR3 nucleotides: TGCGCCAGCAGTGGTGGGCTAAGGGAGACCCAGTACTTC. Its protein is CASSGGLRETQYF.

This chain uses TRBV29-1 with TRBJ2-2, with D hard to call. With 3 bases removed from V and 4 bases from J, the gap between germline ends came to 9 bases. The CDR3 is made up of 13 amino acids. CDR1 SQVTM and CDR2 ANQGSEA come from the germline V gene. In DNA form, the CDR3 reads TGCAGCGTTGACCACTTCTCCACCGGGGAGCTGTTTTTT. It is translated as CSVDHFSTGELFF.

The rearrangement links TRBV12-5 to TRBJ2-4, with D tentatively TRBD2 (6 bases). This CDR3 has 11 amino acids. Trimming took off 6 bases at V and 9 bases at J, with 9 bases between the two ends. The germline gives CDR1 LGHNT, CDR2 FRNRAP. The CDR3: CASGGRSIQYF. The CDR3 DNA sequence: TGTGCTAGTGGAGGGAGGTCCATTCAGTACTTC.

The chain combines TRBV2 with TRBJ2-2; the D is unclear. This CDR3 spans 13 amino acids. With 0 bases removed from V and 7 bases from J, the gap between germline ends came to 6 bases. In germline, CDR1 is SNHLY, CDR2 FYNNEI. The CDR3, as DNA: TGTGCCAGCAGTGAAGCGGCTGGCGGGGAGCTGTTTTTT. Its translation is CASSEAAGGELFF.

The V gene is TRBV7-6, the J gene TRBJ1-5; 7 bases are a match to TRBD1. Germline V lookup: CDR1 SGHVS, CDR2 FNYEAQ. The length of the CDR3 is 16 residues. V shed 5 bases and J 7 bases; nucleotides not matched to a gene: 14. In DNA, the CDR3 is TGTGCCAGCAGCGTACAGAGCGGACAGGTGGAACAGCCCCAGCATTTT. Protein sequence: CASSVQSGQVEQPQHF. The full variable domain, completed using reference TRBV7-6 and TRBJ1-5, is GAGVSQSPRYKVTKRGQDVALRCDPISGHVSLYWYRQALGQGPEFLTYFNYEAQQDKSGLPNDRFSAERPEGSISTLTIQRTEQRDSAMYRCASSVQSGQVEQPQHFGDGTRLSIL.

This clone has just one count. The V gene is TRBV6-4, the J gene TRBJ1-2, with a possible D match to TRBD1 (6 bases). The ends were cut back, 1 base at V and 4 bases at J, with 13 bases in the middle. The CDR3 runs 15 residues. From germline, CDR1 is MRHNA and CDR2 SNTAGT. CDR3 nucleotide sequence: TGTGCCAGCAGTGACTGGGCCAGGGGACGCTATGGCTACACCTTC. Protein: CASSDWARGRYGYTF.

The gene calls are TRBV10-3 and TRBJ1-6, with 8 bases matching TRBD1. The CDR3 contains 14 residues. Germline loops: CDR1 ENHRY, CDR2 SYGVKD. V lost 5 bases to trimming and J lost 7 bases; unmatched junction nucleotides: 4. The CDR3 DNA sequence: TGTGCCATCAGTCGACAGGGGACGAATTCACCCCTCCACTTT. It codes for CAISRQGTNSPLHF.